This record looks at one TCR beta chain sequence and its context. Its antigen is still unknown. Stability of Graves' hyperthyroidism was defined as absent ophthalmopathy progression within 18 months. From approximately 9.3 ml of fresh peripheral blood, PBMCs were isolated. Per germline, CDR1 SQVTM and CDR2 ANQGSEA. The CDR3 has 13 residues. Trimming cost V 1 base and J 0 bases, with 4 bases left between them. The data were obtained in a study of T cells in Graves' hyperthyroidism and ophthalmopathy. Study observations and caveats: Ophthalmopathy could be told apart from stable hyperthyroidism with a 13 V-J model. Blood also showed most of the thyroid clonotypes that were expanded above 0.001.

Template material for amplifying TCR beta CDR3 regions consisted of RNA transcripts. First-round RT-PCR with HTBI primers amplified the TCR CDR3 region. A single record per CDR3 protein comes from TCRdb applying MiXCR to the multiplex PCR reads. The sample carries hundreds of thousands of distinct CDR3 sequences, roughly 37% recorded once. Sequencing used blood. The TCR sequence derives from a man between 18 and 35 years old with Graves' hyperthyroidism. The rearrangement links TRBV29-1 to TRBJ2-4; D unclear. The chain's CDR3 is CSVEGLAKNIQYF. CDR3 coding DNA: TGCAGCGTTGAAGGCCTAGCCAAAAACATTCAGTACTTC.